The following is a T cell receptor beta chain sequence with its context. These data belong to a study of OX40 agonist ivuxolimab in advanced cancers. The protocol was immunoSEQ multiplex PCR, while the TCRdb copy is restricted to in-frame clones and leaves out a portion. The sample lists about 64,000 clones; about 80% were seen once. The sequencing used CD4+ or CD8+ T cells sorted from blood, collected in a trial of the OX40 agonist ivuxolimab. This receptor was obtained from an adult with an advanced solid tumor such as melanoma, head and neck, liver or kidney cancer.

The DNA for the CDR3 is TGTGCCAGCAGTTATGAACCTGAGGTCACTGAAGCTTTCTTT. Encoded protein: CASSYEPEVTEAFF. The chain combines TRBV6-1 with TRBJ1-1; D is unclear. CDR3 length: 14 amino acids. Germline loops: CDR1 MNHNS, CDR2 SASEGT. V lost 5 bases and J 4 bases, leaving 14 bases between the germline ends.